This T cell receptor (beta chain) comes out of a study of control samples from healthy donors and cancer patients (dated by TCRdb to between 2020 and 2021). From its cysteine to its phenylalanine, the CDR3 spans 15 amino acids. Only CDR3 DNA is held: 45 bases, read in frame from base 1. V loses 3 bases, J loses 3 bases, and the germline ends lie 12 bases apart. CDR1 LNHDA and CDR2 SQIVND were looked up in the germline V gene (reference sequence). As for this clone: No antigen is known for it. The input lacks base qualities; no much larger clone sits a single base away.

Library construction relied on the immunoSEQ multiplex PCR assay. TCRdb mirrors the immuneACCESS table, restricted to in-frame sequences. Some clones are absent from its copies; in checked studies, under half trace to an unresolved V gene, and the reason for the others is unknown. The sample records about 410,000 clones, 75% to 95% of which are singletons. The ten biggest clones cover around 6.5% of the sample. This clonotype originated in a man aged 35 to 55 with head and neck cancer. Sequenced sample: PBMCs. The chain is made from TRBV19 and TRBJ1-5, with the D gene too uncertain to name. The base sequence is TGTGCCAGTAGTATCTTTCGGAGTATCAATCAGCCCCAGCATTTT. This codes for CASSIFRSINQPQHF.